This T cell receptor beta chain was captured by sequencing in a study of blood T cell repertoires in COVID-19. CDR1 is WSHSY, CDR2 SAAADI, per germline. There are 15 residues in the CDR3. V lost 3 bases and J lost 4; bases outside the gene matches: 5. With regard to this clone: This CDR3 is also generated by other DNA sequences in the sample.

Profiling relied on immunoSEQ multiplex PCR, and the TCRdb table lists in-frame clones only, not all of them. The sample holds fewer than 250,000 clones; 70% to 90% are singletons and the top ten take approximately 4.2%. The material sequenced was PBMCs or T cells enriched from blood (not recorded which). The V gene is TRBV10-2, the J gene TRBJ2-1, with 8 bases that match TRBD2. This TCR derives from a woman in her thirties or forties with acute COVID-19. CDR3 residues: CASSDRLAGYNEQFF. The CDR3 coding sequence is TGCGCCAGCAGTGACCGGCTAGCGGGTTACAATGAGCAGTTCTTC.